The clone carrying this T cell receptor beta chain was observed a few times. The sample is drawn from a study of blood T cell repertoires in COVID-19. Produced via immunoSEQ multiplex PCR; TCRdb's table is partial and in-frame only. The sample has about 250,000 clones, approximately 88% seen once; the top ten hold around 30%. J gave up 0 bases and V 5 bases, and 13 bases lay outside the gene matches. The CDR3 sequence is 18 residues long. Germline V gene data show CDR1 as SGHDT and CDR2 as YYEEEE. The specimen sequenced was peripheral blood. This receptor was taken from a man aged 40-49 years with acute or convalescent COVID-19. The rearrangement uses TRBV5-6 and TRBJ1-5, with 8 bases matching TRBD1. The CDR3, as DNA: TGTGCCAGCAGGGTGGAGGGGACAGGACGAGATAGCAATCAGCCCCAGCATTTT. This gives the protein CASRVEGTGRDSNQPQHF. The full variable domain, in which reference TRBV5-6 and TRBJ1-5 provide the parts outside the CDR3, is DAGVTQSPTHLIKTRGQQVTLRCSPKSGHDTVSWYQQALGQGPQFIFQYYEEEERQRGNFPDRFSGHQFPNYSSELNVNALLLGDSALYLCASRVEGTGRDSNQPQHFGDGTRLSIL.